One sample yielded the 10 T cell receptor beta chains listed below, sequenced in a study of T cell changes during pregnancy in multiple sclerosis. Generated by immunoSEQ multiplex PCR, the TCRdb table keeps only in-frame clones and is missing some. The data contain around 69,000 clones, 90% of them singletons. The sample was peripheral blood, taken in the second trimester of pregnancy. Source of these receptors: a female donor in good health, enrolled as a control in a pregnancy study.

CDR3 sequence: CASSDTRQGNNEQFF. Here the CDR3 DNA reads TGCGCCAGCAGCGATACGAGACAGGGGAACAATGAGCAGTTCTTC. This chain joins TRBV5-1 and TRBJ2-1; 8 positions match TRBD1. Per the germline V gene, CDR1 is SGHRS and CDR2 is YFSETQ. The CDR3 extends over 15 amino acids. J gave up 5 bases and V 4 bases, and 8 bases lay outside the gene matches. Together with reference TRBV5-1 and TRBJ2-1, the CDR3 gives the full variable domain: KAGVTQTPRYLIKTRGQQVTLSCSPISGHRSVSWYQQTPGQGLQFLFEYFSETQRNKGNFPGRFSGRQFSNSRSEMNVSTLELGDSALYLCASSDTRQGNNEQFFGPGTRLTVL.

This chain links TRBV7-2 with TRBJ2-4, with 10 bases lining up with TRBD2. The junction had 9 bases not matched to a gene; V was cut back by 4 bases and J by 9 bases. Germline-derived CDR1 and CDR2 are SGHTA and FQGNSA. The CDR3 extends over 15 amino acids. CDR3 in DNA: TGTGCCAGCAGCTCCGCCGGGACTAGCGTGAGCATTCAGTACTTC. Protein sequence: CASSSAGTSVSIQYF.

V gene TRBV4-1 combines with J gene TRBJ1-2, with D possibly matching TRBD1 (5 bases). The V gene's germline CDR1 is MGHRA and CDR2 YSYEKL. The CDR3 contains 15 residues. Trimming took off 0 bases at V and 8 bases at J, with 16 bases between the two ends. Here the CDR3 reads CASSQEILGGYGYTF. CDR3 coding DNA: TGCGCCAGCAGCCAAGAAATTTTGGGGGGGTACGGCTACACCTTC.

V and J are TRBV25-1 and TRBJ2-5, with unresolved D. The CDR3 covers 12 residues. Germline CDR1 and CDR2: MGHDK and SYGVNS. Trimming shortened V by 6 bases and J by 3 bases, and 8 bases separated the two germline ends. CDR3 bases: TGTGCCAGCAGCCCCCTAAAAGAGACCCAGTACTTC. As protein: CASSPLKETQYF.

This chain links TRBV28 with TRBJ2-1; 7 positions match TRBD1. The CDR3 is made up of 15 amino acids. From germline, CDR1 is MDHEN and CDR2 SYDVKM. V shed 7 bases, J shed 9 bases, and the junction held 15 bases outside the gene matches. The CDR3 DNA reads TGTGCCAGCACCTCGACAGGGAGAGGAATGAGTGAGCAGTTCTTC. Translating it yields CASTSTGRGMSEQFF.

The chain couples TRBV27 to TRBJ1-2; D gene ambiguous. This CDR3 spans 16 amino acids. V was clipped by 5 bases and J by 3 bases, with 19 bases between them. Per germline, CDR1 MNHEY and CDR2 SMNVEV (reference sequence). The CDR3 sequence is CASSPLPSRNDYGYTF. CDR3 nucleotides: TGTGCCAGCAGTCCACTCCCCTCCCGTAATGACTATGGCTACACCTTC.

This rearrangement joins TRBV6-1 to TRBJ2-6, with 9 nucleotides matching TRBD1. The CDR3 is 15 residues long. Germline V gives CDR1 MNHNS, CDR2 SASEGT. The junction had 2 bases not matched to a gene; V was cut back by 4 bases and J by 4 bases. CDR3: CASSVQGAGANVLTF. The CDR3 DNA reads as TGTGCCAGCAGTGTACAGGGGGCCGGGGCCAACGTCCTGACTTTC.

The CDR3 DNA is TGTGCCTGGAGCAATTATGGCTACACCTTC. This encodes CAWSNYGYTF. V and J are TRBV30 and TRBJ1-2, with D hard to call. The CDR3 spans 10 residues. Germline assignment: CDR1 GTSNPN and CDR2 SVGIG (reference sequence). V was pared by 3 bases and J by 5 bases, with 4 bases between. Filled out from reference TRBV30 and TRBJ1-2, the complete variable domain reads SQTIHQWPATLVQPVGSPLSLECTVEGTSNPNLYWYRQAAGRGLQLLFYSVGIGQISSEVPQNLSASRPQDRQFILSSKKLLLSDSGFYLCAWSNYGYTFGSGTRLTVV.

The rearrangement uses TRBV6-5 and TRBJ2-2; 7 bases fit TRBD1. V shed 2 bases and J 5 bases; nucleotides not matched to a gene: 5. The germline CDR1 and CDR2 sequences are MNHEY and SVGAGI. The CDR3 contains 15 residues. CDR3 sequence: CASSYTGARTGELFF. The DNA of the CDR3 is TGTGCCAGCAGTTACACAGGGGCGCGGACCGGGGAGCTGTTTTTT.

The DNA for the CDR3 is TGTGCCAGTAGACTACAGGGCATGAACACTGAAGCTTTCTTT. Translation gives CASRLQGMNTEAFF. The chain uses TRBV19 and TRBJ1-1; D is perhaps TRBD1 (6 bases). Germline CDR1 is LNHDA and CDR2 is SQIVND (reference sequence). This CDR3 has 14 residues. Trimming shortened V by 6 bases and J by 0 bases, and 11 bases separated the two germline ends.